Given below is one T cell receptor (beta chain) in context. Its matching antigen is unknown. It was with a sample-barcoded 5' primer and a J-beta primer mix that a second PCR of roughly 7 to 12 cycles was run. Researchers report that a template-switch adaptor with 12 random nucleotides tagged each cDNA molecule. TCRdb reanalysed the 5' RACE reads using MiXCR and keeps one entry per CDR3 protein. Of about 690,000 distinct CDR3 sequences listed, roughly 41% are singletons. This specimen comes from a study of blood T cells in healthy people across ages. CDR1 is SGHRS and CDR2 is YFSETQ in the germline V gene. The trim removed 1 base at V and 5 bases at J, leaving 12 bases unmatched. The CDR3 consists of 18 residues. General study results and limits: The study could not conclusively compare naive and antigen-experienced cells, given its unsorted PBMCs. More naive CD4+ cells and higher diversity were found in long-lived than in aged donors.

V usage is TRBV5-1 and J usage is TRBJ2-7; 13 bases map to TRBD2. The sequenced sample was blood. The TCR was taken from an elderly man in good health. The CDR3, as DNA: TGCGCCAGCAGCTTGACAAAAGCCGGGACTAGCGGGAATCACGAGCAGTACTTC. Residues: CASSLTKAGTSGNHEQYF.